The rows below give T cell receptor beta chains drawn from one sample of a study of blood T cell repertoires in COVID-19. The protocol was immunoSEQ multiplex PCR, while the TCRdb copy is restricted to in-frame clones and leaves out a portion. Here the sample spans around 190,000 clones, over 75% being singletons. The sequencing sample was made of peripheral blood. The receptors stem from a man between 65 and 85 years old with active or convalescent COVID-19. Each CDR3 is given with its conserved first and last residue. The D gene is left open where the match is weak. Size is omitted from some rows. Given values are once, few, many or a class for expanded clones.

-	TRBV29-1	TRBJ2-6	-	TGCAGCGGAGGCACAGGCCAAGGGGGGGCCAACGTCCTGACTTTC	CSGGTGQGGANVLTF
-	TRBV7-9	TRBJ1-2	few	TGTGCCAGCACCATGGAGGGACCGCTAGCTGGCTACACCTTC	CASTMEGPLAGYTF
-	TRBV6-5	TRBJ1-6	-	TGTGCCAGCAGTTACGGGCGGGACAATTCACCCCTCCACTTT	CASSYGRDNSPLHF
-	TRBV7-9	TRBJ2-1	-	TGTGCCAGCAGCTTAAATATCGCCTACAATGAGCAGTTCTTC	CASSLNIAYNEQFF
-	TRBV10-3	TRBJ1-1	-	TGTGCCATCAGTGAGTTACAGGGCACCACTGAAGCTTTCTTT	CAISELQGTTEAFF
-	TRBV4-3	TRBJ2-3	-	TGCGCCAGCAGCCAAGTCACCCTAGCCGAGGCTACGCAGTATTTT	CASSQVTLAEATQYF
-	TRBV12-3/TRBV12-4	TRBJ2-7	-	TGTGCCAGCAGCACTTCTTTTTCCTACGAGCAGTACTTC	CASSTSFSYEQYF
-	TRBV3-1/TRBV3-2	TRBJ1-1	-	TGTGCCAGCAGCCAAGATGGGGCGAACACTGAAGCTTTCTTT	CASSQDGANTEAFF
-	TRBV13	TRBJ1-1	-	TGTGCCAGCAGCTTAGGAGGATTCAGAGGGTGGACTGAAGCTTTCTTT	CASSLGGFRGWTEAFF
-	TRBV20-1	TRBJ2-5	few	TGCAGTGCTAGTCCCGGAACGGACACCCAAGAGACCCAGTACTTC	CSASPGTDTQETQYF
-	TRBV6-5	TRBJ2-3	-	TGTGCCAGCAGTTACGTCGCGGAACGCACAGATACGCAGTATTTT	CASSYVAERTDTQYF
TRBD1	TRBV2	TRBJ1-2	medium-sized	TGTGCCAGCAGTGAATACAGAACAGGGGCCAACTATGGCTACACCTTC	CASSEYRTGANYGYTF
TRBD1	TRBV30	TRBJ1-2	-	TGTGCCTGGAGTGTACCGGCAGGGGGCGGTGGCTACACCTTC	CAWSVPAGGGGYTF
TRBD2	TRBV18	TRBJ2-3	-	TGTGCCAGCTCACCGCCGGGACTAGCGGGGGGACGCACAGATACGCAGTATTTT	CASSPPGLAGGRTDTQYF
TRBD1	TRBV15	TRBJ2-7	-	TGTGCCACCAGCAGAGATGGAGGGACAGGGACCCTTTACGAGCAGTACTTC	CATSRDGGTGTLYEQYF
TRBD1	TRBV6-4	TRBJ1-5	-	TGTGCCAGAGACAGGGCGAAGGTTCGTCAGCCCCAGCATTTT	CARDRAKVRQPQHF
-	TRBV3-1/TRBV3-2	TRBJ2-3	-	TGTGCCAGCAGCCCTAGTTACGGAGATACGCAGTATTTT	CASSPSYGDTQYF
TRBD1	TRBV5-1	TRBJ2-1	-	TGCGCCAGCGGACAGGGAAGGATGAATGAGCAGTTCTTC	CASGQGRMNEQFF
TRBD2	TRBV11-2	TRBJ2-6	few	TGTGCCAGCAGCACCGCCCCAGCGGGGGAGGCTGGGGCCAACGTCCTGACTTTC	CASSTAPAGEAGANVLTF
-	TRBV7-2	TRBJ2-3	few	TGTGCCAGCAGCTTAGAGGGCGGGGGCACAGATACGCAGTATTTT	CASSLEGGGTDTQYF
TRBD1	TRBV12-3/TRBV12-4	TRBJ1-1	-	TGTGCCAGTTCGGGACAGGTCCGGATAGAAGCTTTCTTT	CASSGQVRIEAFF
-	TRBV19	TRBJ1-3	-	TGTGCCAGTTCCCTTAAGGGGACTGGAAACACCATATATTTT	CASSLKGTGNTIYF
TRBD2	TRBV6-5	TRBJ2-3	-	TGTGCCTCCGAAGCGGGAGGAAGAGGAGATACGCAGTATTTT	CASEAGGRGDTQYF
TRBD2	TRBV29-1	TRBJ2-3	few	TGCAGCGTTGCAGGGCTAGCGGTCTTAGACGGGAGAAATACGCAGTATTTT	CSVAGLAVLDGRNTQYF
-	TRBV29-1	TRBJ2-7	-	TGCAGCGTTCTCTTTCCCGGGACACTCTACGAGCAGTACTTC	CSVLFPGTLYEQYF
TRBD2	TRBV6-4	TRBJ2-2	-	TGTGCCAGCGCTCGGACTAGCGGTGCGAACACCGGGGAGCTGTTTTTT	CASARTSGANTGELFF
-	TRBV3-1/TRBV3-2	TRBJ1-5	few	TGTGCCAGCAGCCAAGGCTCAAGGGGTCAGCCCCAGCATTTT	CASSQGSRGQPQHF
-	TRBV12-3/TRBV12-4	TRBJ1-5	-	TGTGCCAGCAGTTCTAACGCGAAACCCCAGCATTTT	CASSSNAKPQHF
TRBD1	TRBV4-1	TRBJ1-5	-	TGCGCCAGCAGCCACATTGACAGGGGCAATCAGCCCCAGCATTTT	CASSHIDRGNQPQHF
TRBD1	TRBV19	TRBJ1-2	-	TGTGCCAGTAGTCGACAGGGGGTTTTTGGCTACACCTTC	CASSRQGVFGYTF
-	TRBV21-1	TRBJ1-2	once	TGTGCCAGCAGCAAGATTGCTGGGCCCTTACTTAACTATGGCTACACCTTC	CASSKIAGPLLNYGYTF
TRBD1	TRBV4-2	TRBJ2-6	-	TGTGCCAGCAGCCAGGGGACGGGACAGCACTCTGGGGCCAACGTCCTGACTTTC	CASSQGTGQHSGANVLTF
TRBD1	TRBV12-3/TRBV12-4	TRBJ1-1	-	TGTGCCTCAAAGGGACAGATGAACACTGAAGCTTTCTTT	CASKGQMNTEAFF
-	TRBV6-6	TRBJ1-1	-	TGTGCCAGCAGTGTCGCGTTCAAGAACACTGAAGCTTTCTTT	CASSVAFKNTEAFF
TRBD1	TRBV2	TRBJ1-1	-	TGTGCCAGCAGTTCTAGACAGGGATTGAACACTGAAGCTTTCTTT	CASSSRQGLNTEAFF
-	TRBV6-2/TRBV6-3	TRBJ2-3	-	TGTGCCAGCAGCCGCACGCTAGCTAGAGGTCCAGATACGCAGTATTTT	CASSRTLARGPDTQYF
-	TRBV6-6	TRBJ2-2	-	TGTGCCACCCAAGGGGTGCGGATGAACACCGGGGAGCTGTTTTTT	CATQGVRMNTGELFF
TRBD1	TRBV6-5	TRBJ1-2	-	TGTGCCAGCAGTTACCGGGACAGGGGGCTGACCTTC	CASSYRDRGLTF
TRBD1	TRBV2	TRBJ2-5	-	TGTGCCAGCAGTGCTACAGGGGGCAAGACCCAGTACTTC	CASSATGGKTQYF
-	TRBV3-1/TRBV3-2	TRBJ1-2	once	TGTGCCAGCAGCCCAGGTTTCTCGGACTATGGCTACACCTTC	CASSPGFSDYGYTF
-	TRBV5-1	TRBJ2-1	-	TGCGCCAGCAGCCAGGATAGCGTTGGAAATGAGCAGTTCTTC	CASSQDSVGNEQFF